This T cell receptor (beta chain) was obtained from a study of T cell repertoires in cytomegalovirus infection. Study summary: CMV infection together with matching HLA type was indicated by public TCR beta signatures.

Points from the study as a whole: People with CMV and the relevant HLA were identified by cumulative public TCR beta family frequency. CMV-specific TCR beta clonotypes restricted by HLA-C were the ones dominating the ex vivo response.

Turning to this clonotype: Its antigen is still unknown.

The CDR3 has 14 amino acids. The germline V gene has CDR1 MDHEN and CDR2 SYDVKM. Trimming took off 8 bases at V and 2 bases at J, with 16 bases between the two ends. Each CDR3 protein gets one entry after TCRdb re-called the reads with MiXCR. The repertoire holds just over 150,000 distinct CDR3 sequences, with around 20% as singletons. Sequencing used PBMCs. This clonotype was obtained from a human donor in good health (CMV status not recorded). Some clones in this sample may be carry-over from other donors' samples. This sequence joins TRBV28 and TRBJ2-7; no firm D call. CDR3 residues: CASADHTRTYEQYF. Here the CDR3 DNA reads TGTGCCAGCGCCGACCACACGAGGACCTACGAGCAGTACTTC. Complete variable domain (other parts from reference TRBV28 and TRBJ2-7): DVKVTQSSRYLVKRTGEKVFLECVQDMDHENMFWYRQDPGLGLRLIYFSYDVKMKEKGDIPEGYSVSREKKERFSLILESASTNQTSMYLCASADHTRTYEQYFGPGTRLTVT.